The rows below give T cell receptor beta chains drawn from one sample of a study of shared clonotypes between healthy human individuals. TCRdb keeps only in-frame clones here, not all; method: immunoSEQ multiplex PCR. This sample has approximately 2,300,000 clones, with just under 95% found just once. Sequencing was done on a sample of naive CD4+ T cells from PBMCs. All receptors derive from a man in his late teens or twenties in good health. Some clones in this sample may be carry-over from other donors' samples. The CDR3 runs from the conserved cysteine through the conserved F or W. The order of the fields is V gene, CDR3 length, clone size, D gene, J gene, CDR3 DNA, CDR3 protein. The D gene is left open where the match is weak. Some rows mark clone size as missing; the rest say once, few, many or name a class of expanded clone.

TRBV27	17	NA	TRBD2	TRBJ2-3	TGTGCCAGCAGTTTATACGGACTAGCGGGAGACGCAGATACGCAGTATTTT	CASSLYGLAGDADTQYF
TRBV5-1	15	few	NA	TRBJ2-3	TGCGCCAGCCGTCCTCCGGGAGTAATGACAGATACGCAGTATTTT	CASRPPGVMTDTQYF
TRBV28	16	NA	TRBD2	TRBJ2-5	TGTGCCAGCAGTTTATCACTAGCGGGGGCCCGAGAGACCCAGTACTTC	CASSLSLAGARETQYF
TRBV7-6	15	NA	NA	TRBJ1-5	TGTGCCAGCAGCTTGGAGATGGGGAGCAATCAGCCCCAGCATTTT	CASSLEMGSNQPQHF
TRBV7-7	15	NA	TRBD2	TRBJ2-1	TGTGCCAGCAGCTTAGGAGCGGGAGGGGGCAATGAGCAGTTCTTC	CASSLGAGGGNEQFF
TRBV19	14	NA	NA	TRBJ2-5	TGTGCCAGTAGTATTTCCACCGCCGTGGTTGCCCAGTACTTC	CASSISTAVVAQYF
TRBV7-3	13	NA	TRBD2	TRBJ2-3	TGTGCCAGCAGTCCGGGGGGTTCGGATACGCAGTATTTT	CASSPGGSDTQYF
TRBV5-1	16	NA	NA	TRBJ2-3	TGCGCCAGCAGCTTGCATGCGGATCCAAGCACAGATACGCAGTATTTT	CASSLHADPSTDTQYF
TRBV30	13	NA	NA	TRBJ2-7	TGTGCCTGGGCCCCTGGGGTTCTGGTCGAGCAGTACTTC	CAWAPGVLVEQYF
TRBV5-6	16	once	NA	TRBJ1-2	TGTGCCAGCTCCCTTGGTAGTTTGCAGGGAGGAGGTGGCTACACCTTC	CASSLGSLQGGGGYTF
TRBV10-3	16	NA	TRBD1	TRBJ2-7	TGTGCCATCTTAGGGGGCAGCGGCGAAGGTCTGTACGAGCAGTACTTC	CAILGGSGEGLYEQYF
TRBV5-1	11	NA	NA	TRBJ1-1	TGCGCCAGCAGCTTGGAAGGGAAGGCTTTCTTT	CASSLEGKAFF
TRBV5-4	14	few	NA	TRBJ1-3	TGTGCCAGCAGCCGGGGAAGCTCTGGAAACACCATATATTTT	CASSRGSSGNTIYF
TRBV5-4	16	NA	NA	TRBJ1-3	TGTGCCAGCAGCTTGGCGGGGGCGCCCACTGGAAACACCATATATTTT	CASSLAGAPTGNTIYF
TRBV4-1	17	NA	NA	TRBJ2-3	TGCGCCAGCAGCCGAAGAACCCGGGACCGAAGCACAGATACGCAGTATTTT	CASSRRTRDRSTDTQYF
TRBV6-1	13	NA	TRBD1	TRBJ1-5	TGTGCCAGCAGTGGAACAGGGGTTCAGCCCCAGCATTTT	CASSGTGVQPQHF
TRBV28	16	NA	TRBD2	TRBJ2-5	TGTGCCAGCAGTCCCCCTGCTAGCGGGGCGGGGGAGACCCAGTACTTC	CASSPPASGAGETQYF
TRBV6-5	15	NA	TRBD1	TRBJ2-7	TGTGCCAGCAGTTATACAGGGGGAGCCTCCTACGAGCAGTACTTC	CASSYTGGASYEQYF
TRBV6-5	15	NA	TRBD1	TRBJ1-5	TGTGCCAGCAGTTACTCCGGACAGGGTAATCAGCCCCAGCATTTT	CASSYSGQGNQPQHF
TRBV7-3	16	NA	TRBD2	TRBJ2-5	TGTGCCAGCAGCCGACGGACGAGCGGGAGTGGGGAGACCCAGTACTTC	CASSRRTSGSGETQYF
TRBV5-3	15	NA	TRBD1	TRBJ2-7	TGTGCCAGAAGCTTGCGTTACAGGGGGCGTTACGAGCAGTACTTC	CARSLRYRGRYEQYF
TRBV7-2	16	NA	TRBD2	TRBJ2-7	TGTGCCAGCAGTCCGGGGAGCGGGGCGAACTCCTACGAGCAGTACTTC	CASSPGSGANSYEQYF
TRBV11-2	13	NA	NA	TRBJ2-4	TGTGCCAGCAGCTTACCCGGACAGCACATTCAGTACTTC	CASSLPGQHIQYF
TRBV5-4	14	NA	NA	TRBJ2-3	TGTGCCAGCAGCCCTAGGGCCGGCGCAGATACGCAGTATTTT	CASSPRAGADTQYF
TRBV18	13	NA	NA	TRBJ2-7	TGTGCCAGCTCACCACCGACGAGAAACGAGCAGTACTTC	CASSPPTRNEQYF
TRBV18	15	NA	TRBD2	TRBJ2-1	TGTGCCAGCTCACCTGGCGGGAGAGTATTAAATGAGCAGTTCTTC	CASSPGGRVLNEQFF
TRBV15	12	NA	NA	TRBJ1-2	TGTGCCACCAGCAGAGAGTCAGTTAGCTACACCTTC	CATSRESVSYTF
TRBV7-3	14	NA	NA	TRBJ2-5	TGTGCCAGCAGCTCGTCTGGGAGCAGAGAGACCCAGTACTTC	CASSSSGSRETQYF
TRBV27	15	NA	NA	TRBJ2-1	TGTGCCAGCAGGGTGCGGGGACCCTCCTACAATGAGCAGTTCTTC	CASRVRGPSYNEQFF
TRBV5-1	14	few	NA	TRBJ1-3	TGCGCCAGCAGCTCTGGAGGCTCTGGAAACACCATATATTTT	CASSSGGSGNTIYF
TRBV28	14	NA	NA	TRBJ1-2	TGTGCCAGCAAGCCGCCGGGGACGGCGTATGGCTACACCTTC	CASKPPGTAYGYTF
TRBV5-5	15	NA	TRBD1	TRBJ1-5	TGTGCCAGCAGCCTAACAGGGGGTTTGGATCAGCCCCAGCATTTT	CASSLTGGLDQPQHF
TRBV7-2	15	NA	TRBD1	TRBJ2-7	TGTGCCAGCAGTCGATCCGGGACAGGGTCCTACGAGCAGTACTTC	CASSRSGTGSYEQYF
TRBV15	14	NA	TRBD2	TRBJ2-1	TGTGCCACCAGCAGAGATGCGGGGGTACATGAGCAGTTCTTC	CATSRDAGVHEQFF
TRBV7-9	16	once	NA	TRBJ1-6	TGTGCCAGCAGCGCCCTCCGTAGCACCTATAATTCACCCCTCCACTTT	CASSALRSTYNSPLHF
TRBV9	12	once	TRBD1	TRBJ2-3	TGTGCCAGCAGAGGGGGCGAAAATACGCAGTATTTT	CASRGGENTQYF
TRBV5-8	13	NA	NA	TRBJ2-3	TGTGCCAGCAGCTTGGTAAGAACAGGGACGCAGTATTTT	CASSLVRTGTQYF
TRBV28	17	NA	NA	TRBJ1-5	TGTGCCAGCAGTTTATATTCGTATCGGGGCCTGGTCCAGCCCCAGCATTTT	CASSLYSYRGLVQPQHF
TRBV18	15	once	NA	TRBJ1-5	TGTGCCAGCTCACCACTTCGCGGGTCTGGTCAGCCCCAGCATTTT	CASSPLRGSGQPQHF
TRBV19	15	once	NA	TRBJ2-3	TGTGCCAGTAACCCGGGTTTCCGGGGCGCAGATACGCAGTATTTT	CASNPGFRGADTQYF